This entry is about one TCR beta chain. As yet, its antigen is unknown. PCR involved 60 Vbeta and 13 Jbeta primers. Clones were read by immunoSEQ multiplex PCR, and TCRdb kept only the in-frame ones, dropping some. This table holds under 150,000 clones, approximately 80% found once. The data belong to a study of cytomegalovirus exposure and HLA in healthy donors. Overall study findings and caveats: In a later analysis, an Asian-associated ancestry cluster reportedly showed fewer N-insertions than the roughly 690-donor mean. In an earlier analysis, productive rearrangement rates for most beta V segments clustered near 90% or 30%. A later analysis showed HLA-associated TCR beta chains outstripping equally common others in clonal expansion.

The CDR3 runs 14 residues. V lost 6 bases to trimming and J lost 9 bases; unmatched junction nucleotides: 11. Germline CDR1 reads MNHNS; CDR2 reads SASEGT. The genes are TRBV6-1 and TRBJ2-1; 7 bases match TRBD1. What was sequenced was PBMCs. The sequence was collected from a man between 18 and 29 years old in good health and CMV-seronegative. CDR3: CASRDRVLGGEQFF. DNA for the CDR3: TGTGCCAGCAGAGACAGGGTGCTTGGTGGTGAGCAGTTCTTC.